This is a list of T cell receptor beta chains from one sample in a study of OX40 agonist ivuxolimab in advanced cancers. Clones were read by immunoSEQ multiplex PCR, and TCRdb kept only the in-frame ones, dropping some. The data show about 140,000 clones, approximately 90% seen once. The material sequenced was CD4+ or CD8+ T cells sorted from blood, taken in a trial of the OX40 agonist ivuxolimab. The source is an adult with an advanced solid tumor such as melanoma, head and neck, liver or kidney cancer. CDR3s include the opening cysteine and the closing phenylalanine or tryptophan. The D gene is left open where the match is weak. A clone size is listed for some rows: how often the clone was seen (once, few, many), or a class if it is expanded.

J gene | D gene | V gene | clone size | CDR3 DNA | CDR3 protein
TRBJ2-5 | - | TRBV4-3 | - | TGCGCCAGCAGCCCATCGTCGGGTAGTGTTCTGGAGACCCAGTACTTC | CASSPSSGSVLETQYF
TRBJ1-1 | - | TRBV18 | - | TGTGCCAGCTCCCCAGGGTTGCTGAACACTGAAGCTTTCTTT | CASSPGLLNTEAFF
TRBJ2-4 | - | TRBV5-1 | - | TGCGCCAGCAGAGGGGTGGACGCCGAAAACATTCAGTACTTC | CASRGVDAENIQYF
TRBJ1-2 | - | TRBV27 | - | TGTGCCAGCACTAAAACAGGACAACAAAGCTACACCTTC | CASTKTGQQSYTF
TRBJ2-3 | - | TRBV4-3 | - | TGCGCCAGCAGCCCTCCCCCGGTGCCCTCGGCGGCAGATACGCAGTATTTT | CASSPPPVPSAADTQYF
TRBJ1-2 | TRBD1 | TRBV6-5 | - | TGTGCCAGCTCGGCAGGGGGGGGCATCGACTATGGCTACACCTTC | CASSAGGGIDYGYTF
TRBJ2-1 | TRBD1 | TRBV4-3 | - | TGCGCCAGCAGCCAGCGACAGGGATCCTACAATGAGCAGTTCTTC | CASSQRQGSYNEQFF
TRBJ1-1 | TRBD1 | TRBV5-1 | - | TGCGCCAGCAGCTTGTCACAGGGGGTGAACACTGAAGCTTTCTTT | CASSLSQGVNTEAFF
TRBJ2-1 | - | TRBV11-3 | - | TGTGCCAGCAGCTTAGACAAAAACAATGAGCAGTTCTTC | CASSLDKNNEQFF
TRBJ1-1 | - | TRBV27 | - | TGTGCCAGCAGTCGTAGGGGTGAAGCTTTCTTT | CASSRRGEAFF
TRBJ2-1 | - | TRBV6-5 | - | TGTGCCAGCAGTTACTCTAACTACAATGAGCAGTTCTTC | CASSYSNYNEQFF
TRBJ1-5 | TRBD1 | TRBV27 | few | TGTGCCAGCAGGGGACAGGGGGCAGGTCAGCCCCAGCATTTT | CASRGQGAGQPQHF
TRBJ2-1 | - | TRBV15 | - | TGTGCCACCAGCAGAGATCGTAGTGCGCAGGGTGAGCAGTTCTTC | CATSRDRSAQGEQFF
TRBJ1-1 | TRBD1 | TRBV7-2 | - | TGTGCCAGCAGGCCCAACAGGGGGAGGAACACTGAAGCTTTCTTT | CASRPNRGRNTEAFF
TRBJ1-1 | - | TRBV25-1 | - | TGTGCCAGCAGTGAAAAACAGGGTACTGAAGCTTTCTTT | CASSEKQGTEAFF
TRBJ1-4 | - | TRBV28 | - | TGTGCCAGCAAGCCGGGAAGTACGACTAATGAAAAACTGTTTTTT | CASKPGSTTNEKLFF
TRBJ2-1 | - | TRBV6-6 | - | TGTGCCAACTCAGCCAATGAGCAGTTCTTC | CANSANEQFF
TRBJ1-4 | TRBD1 | TRBV9 | once | TGTGCCAGCAGCCCGACAGGGGGCTCTCGTGAAAAACTGTTTTTT | CASSPTGGSREKLFF
TRBJ1-4 | - | TRBV5-1 | - | TGCGCCAGCAGCTTGGCCGGGTTCGGAGAAAAACTGTTTTTT | CASSLAGFGEKLFF
TRBJ2-7 | - | TRBV14 | - | TGTGCCAGCAGCCCCCGCGATAACTACGAGCAGTACTTC | CASSPRDNYEQYF
TRBJ1-1 | TRBD1 | TRBV14 | once | TGTGCCAGCAGCCGACAGGGGGACACTGAAGCTTTCTTT | CASSRQGDTEAFF
TRBJ2-5 | TRBD2 | TRBV11-2 | - | TGTGCCAGCAGCTTATTGGGGGGGAGCACTCTAGCGGGAGAGTACCAGTACTTC | CASSLLGGSTLAGEYQYF
TRBJ1-1 | TRBD1 | TRBV6-1 | - | TGTGCCAGCAGTGAAGCTCTGGGACAGGGGAAGAAGGCTTTCTTT | CASSEALGQGKKAFF